Presented here are 16 T cell receptor beta chains from one specimen sequenced in a study of OX40 agonist ivuxolimab in advanced cancers. Assay used: immunoSEQ multiplex PCR; TCRdb lists only in-frame clones, some missing. This table holds about 98,000 clones, approximately 90% found once. Sequencing was performed on CD4+ or CD8+ T cells sorted from blood, taken in a trial of the OX40 agonist ivuxolimab. Receptors originate from an adult with an advanced solid tumor such as melanoma, head and neck, liver or kidney cancer.

DNA for the CDR3: TGTGCCAGCAGTCCACTCTTACAGCACTACGAGCAGTACTTC. Encoded protein: CASSPLLQHYEQYF. The chain combines TRBV2 with TRBJ2-7, with D hard to call. The V end was cut by 5 bases, the J end by 3 bases, with 14 bases between. The CDR3 is made up of 14 amino acids. Per the germline V gene, CDR1 is SNHLY and CDR2 is FYNNEI.

The J gene is TRBJ1-4, the V gene TRBV2; D is ambiguous. The V end lost 6 bases, the J end lost 11 bases, and 19 bases lay between the germline ends. This CDR3 region has 14 residues. Germline CDR1 reads SNHLY; CDR2 reads FYNNEI. The CDR3 sequence is CASSPTGNPYKLFF. CDR3 sequence (DNA): TGTGCCAGCAGCCCAACCGGCAACCCTTACAAACTGTTTTTT.

The chain has TRBV9 and TRBJ2-1; 10 nucleotides match TRBD2. Germline values: CDR1 SGDLS, CDR2 YYNGEE. The CDR3 is 19 residues long. V dropped 4 bases and J dropped 9; count of bases not matched to a gene: 22. In nucleotides, the CDR3 is TGTGCCAGCAGCCCCAGGACAGGGTTTAGCGGGGGGTACCTCGGTGAGCAGTTCTTC. Translated: CASSPRTGFSGGYLGEQFF. The variable domain in full, completed from reference TRBV9 and TRBJ2-1, reads DSGVTQTPKHLITATGQRVTLRCSPRSGDLSVYWYQQSLDQGLQFLIQYYNGEERAKGNILERFSAQQFPDLHSELNLSSLELGDSALYFCASSPRTGFSGGYLGEQFFGPGTRLTVL.

V and J are TRBV4-1 and TRBJ2-3; D is unclear. The CDR3 spans 15 residues. Trimming removed 2 bases from V and 4 bases from J, with 13 bases in between. The germline V gene has CDR1 MGHRA and CDR2 YSYEKL. In DNA, the CDR3 is TGCGCCAGCAGCCAACCTTTACAGATCTCAGATACGCAGTATTTT. This gives the protein CASSQPLQISDTQYF.

The rearrangement joins TRBV10-3 to TRBJ1-3, with unresolved D. Looked up from germline, CDR1 is ENHRY and CDR2 is SYGVKD. This CDR3 has 14 residues. Trimming shortened V by 2 bases and J by 4 bases, and 9 bases separated the two germline ends. Here the CDR3 reads CAISEALRGNTIYF. For the CDR3, the DNA is TGTGCCATCAGTGAGGCTTTACGGGGAAACACCATATATTTT.

CDR3 in amino acids: CASSIGSGELFF. In nucleotides, the CDR3 is TGCGCCAGCAGCATAGGCTCCGGGGAGCTGTTTTTT. The chain uses TRBV5-1 and TRBJ2-2; D unclear. The germline V gene has CDR1 SGHRS and CDR2 YFSETQ. CDR3 length: 12 residues. V gave up 4 bases and J gave up 6 bases, with 7 bases separating them.

This clone was recorded a few times. The V gene is TRBV11-2, the J gene TRBJ1-2; no clear D gene. The CDR3 has 14 residues. The germline V gene has CDR1 SGHAT and CDR2 FQNNGV. Trimming took 3 bases from V and 7 from J, leaving 15 bases between them. The CDR3 DNA follows: TGTGCCAGCAGCTTTGCGACTCGGAGTGGTGGCTACACCTTC. Translated: CASSFATRSGGYTF.

The chain employs TRBV23-1 and TRBJ1-5; TRBD1 aligns across 9 bases. TRBV23-1 is given ORF status, its function remaining uncertain. The CDR3 runs 16 residues. V was clipped by 3 bases and J by 2 bases; unmatched bases: 5. The CDR3, as DNA: TGCGCCAGCAGTCACCCACAGGGGGCAGGCAATCAGCCCCAGCATTTT. It is translated as CASSHPQGAGNQPQHF.

This chain uses TRBV9 with TRBJ1-1; D is possibly TRBD1 (6 bases). V dropped 4 bases and J dropped 11 bases, with 18 bases sitting between them. Germline lookup yields CDR1 SGDLS and CDR2 YYNGEE. CDR3 length: 13 residues. As DNA, the CDR3 is TGTGCCAGCAGCCCAACCACAGGGATTGGCGCTTTCTTT. It translates to CASSPTTGIGAFF.

This clone was picked up one time. This CDR3 fails to terminate in the conserved phenylalanine or tryptophan, so it likely reflects a read error. CDR3 residues: CASTVGNSPLHL. As DNA, the CDR3 is TGTGCCAGCACCGTGGGAAATTCACCCCTCCACCTT. The gene calls are TRBV6-1 and TRBJ1-6; D is unclear. The germline CDR1 and CDR2 sequences are MNHNS and SASEGT. V was clipped by 7 bases and J by 7 bases, with 8 bases between them. This CDR3 has 12 residues.

V is TRBV7-2 and J is TRBJ1-1; TRBD1 matches 11 bases. Trimming at V came to 5 bases and at J to 7 bases, leaving 6 bases not matched to a gene. In germline, CDR1 is SGHTA, CDR2 FQGNSA. The CDR3 totals 14 residues. The CDR3 is CASSPDGTGGEAFF. The DNA for the CDR3 is TGTGCCAGCAGCCCAGACGGGACAGGGGGTGAAGCTTTCTTT.

V gene TRBV5-1 combines with J gene TRBJ2-7; 9 positions agree with TRBD1. Germline-derived CDR1 and CDR2 are SGHRS and YFSETQ. After removal of 4 bases from V and 2 bases from J, the junction contained 4 bases not matched to a gene. The CDR3 is 14 amino acids. Here the CDR3 reads CASSLGQGPYEQYF. DNA for the CDR3: TGCGCCAGCAGCCTTGGACAGGGGCCCTACGAGCAGTACTTC.

The rearrangement joins TRBV6-5 to TRBJ2-7, with D uncertain. Trimming removed 8 bases at V and 2 bases at J, with 13 bases between. The V gene's germline CDR1 is MNHEY and CDR2 SVGAGI. This CDR3 has 13 amino acids. The CDR3 protein is CASGSTATYEQYF. CDR3 coding DNA: TGTGCCAGCGGCTCGACGGCCACCTACGAGCAGTACTTC.

This rearrangement joins TRBV19 to TRBJ2-7; D may be TRBD1 or TRBD2 (6 bases each). There are 14 residues in the CDR3. Germline-derived CDR1 and CDR2 are LNHDA and SQIVND (reference sequence). With 5 bases removed from V and 3 bases from J, the gap between germline ends came to 14 bases. The CDR3 DNA reads TGTGCCAGTAGTGTGGCGGGGACACACTACGAGCAGTACTTC. This gives the protein CASSVAGTHYEQYF. The whole variable domain, remainder taken from reference TRBV19 and TRBJ2-7, is DGGITQSPKYLFRKEGQNVTLSCEQNLNHDAMYWYRQDPGQGLRLIYYSQIVNDFQKGDIAEGYSVSREKKESFPLTVTSAQKNPTAFYLCASSVAGTHYEQYFGPGTRLTVT.

The genes are TRBV5-6 and TRBJ1-4; 9 bases align to TRBD1. The CDR3 runs 14 residues. Germline loops: CDR1 SGHDT, CDR2 YYEEEE. J was trimmed by 14 bases and V by 4 bases; bases with no gene match: 12. The CDR3 DNA follows: TGTGCCAGCAGCCTGGGACAGGGCAACGGGGGGCTGTTTTTT. Translation: CASSLGQGNGGLFF. The entire variable domain, with the rest obtained from reference TRBV5-6 and TRBJ1-4, is as follows: DAGVTQSPTHLIKTRGQQVTLRCSPKSGHDTVSWYQQALGQGPQFIFQYYEEEERQRGNFPDRFSGHQFPNYSSELNVNALLLGDSALYLCASSLGQGNGGLFFGSGTQLSVL.

CDR3 amino acids: CASSVEGGGHFAKNIQYF. CDR3 bases: TGTGCCAGCAGCGTAGAAGGAGGGGGGCATTTCGCCAAAAACATTCAGTACTTC. This rearrangement joins TRBV9 to TRBJ2-4; D tentatively fits TRBD1 or TRBD2 (6 bases each). CDR1 and CDR2 from the germline V gene are SGDLS and YYNGEE. The CDR3 is 18 amino acids. V lost 0 bases to trimming and J lost 1 base, with 17 bases between them.